These 29 T cell receptor beta chains share one sample of origin, sequenced in a study of cytomegalovirus exposure and HLA in healthy donors. Researchers ran the PCR with 60 Vbeta and 13 Jbeta primers. Measured with immunoSEQ multiplex PCR; TCRdb has only the in-frame clones, and not every one. Of about 170,000 clones in the sample, approximately 72% are singletons; the top ten hold 2% to 3%. Sequenced sample: PBMCs. These receptors came from a human donor in good health.

This clone was seen only a few times. The chain uses TRBV10-3 and TRBJ2-7; TRBD1 matches 10 bases. Trimming took 2 bases from V and 1 from J; bases not matched to a gene: 8. The CDR3 covers 17 residues. The germline V gene has CDR1 ENHRY and CDR2 SYGVKD. The CDR3 DNA reads as TGTGCCATCAGTGAGAGTTCCGGGACAGGGGATTCCTACGAGCAGTACTTC. As protein: CAISESSGTGDSYEQYF.

This chain uses TRBV5-1 with TRBJ2-7; 8 positions match TRBD1. CDR3 size: 14 residues. From germline, CDR1 is SGHRS and CDR2 YFSETQ. V was clipped by 0 bases and J by 7 bases; unmatched bases: 6. CDR3 nucleotides: TGCGCCAGCAGCTTGGTACCTCAGGGGGCGGAGCAGTACTTC. Its translation is CASSLVPQGAEQYF.

The chain has TRBV11-2 and TRBJ2-3, with 8 bases lining up with TRBD2. With V trimmed by 7 bases and J by 5 bases, 11 bases remained unmatched. The germline V gene encodes CDR1 SGHAT and CDR2 FQNNGV. The CDR3 covers 15 residues. The CDR3 here is CASTFSGTRGDTQYF. CDR3 sequence (DNA): TGTGCCAGCACTTTTAGCGGGACCAGAGGAGATACGCAGTATTTT. The whole variable domain, remainder taken from reference TRBV11-2 and TRBJ2-3, is EAGVAQSPRYKIIEKRQSVAFWCNPISGHATLYWYQQILGQGPKLLIQFQNNGVVDDSQLPKDRFSAERLKGVDSTLKIQPAKLEDSAVYLCASTFSGTRGDTQYFGPGTRLTVL.

The chain uses TRBV7-9 and TRBJ2-5; TRBD2 is a possible D gene (6 bases). V shed 5 bases and J shed 1 base, with 17 bases lying between them. CDR1 and CDR2 from the germline V gene are SEHNR and FQNEAQ (reference sequence). This CDR3 contains 16 residues. CDR3 sequence (DNA): TGTGCCAGCAGCCCCCCGGTGGGGGGTACCCAAGAGACCCAGTACTTC. Translated: CASSPPVGGTQETQYF.

The chain joins TRBV5-1 to TRBJ2-2; D not certain. The V gene lost 1 base and the J gene lost 2 bases, with 15 bases spanning the gap. The V gene's germline CDR1 is SGHRS and CDR2 YFSETQ. This CDR3 region has 17 residues. CDR3: CASSLNYVLINTGELFF. The CDR3 DNA sequence: TGCGCCAGCAGCTTGAACTACGTACTAATCAACACCGGGGAGCTGTTTTTT.

This chain links TRBV7-9 with TRBJ2-1, with 9 bases identical to TRBD2. This CDR3 has 16 residues. With 5 bases clipped from V and 5 bases from J, the junction kept 10 bases outside the gene matches. Germline loops: CDR1 SEHNR, CDR2 FQNEAQ (reference sequence). CDR3: CASSSTSGSTNNEQFF. In nucleotides, the CDR3 is TGTGCCAGCAGCAGCACTAGCGGGTCGACAAACAATGAGCAGTTCTTC.

The chain carries TRBV4-1 and TRBJ1-2, with D maybe TRBD1 (6 bases). The CDR3 is 12 residues long. The germline V gene has CDR1 MGHRA and CDR2 YSYEKL. Trimming shortened V by 6 bases and J by 6 bases, and 11 bases separated the two germline ends. The CDR3 coding sequence is TGCGCCAGCAGTCCAGGGGACGATGGCTACACCTTC. The encoded protein is CASSPGDDGYTF.

This chain connects TRBV5-6 to TRBJ1-2; 8 bases agree with TRBD1. Germline trimming cut 4 bases from V and 6 bases from J; bases unmatched to any gene: 14. The CDR3 is 16 amino acids. Per the germline V gene, CDR1 is SGHDT and CDR2 is YYEEEE. The CDR3 loop reads CASSGGGRGQLDGYTF. The CDR3 coding sequence is TGTGCCAGCAGCGGTGGTGGCAGGGGGCAGTTGGATGGCTACACCTTC.

This clone was counted a few times. Other DNA sequences of this sample code for an identical CDR3. The V gene is TRBV5-1, the J gene TRBJ1-3; 8 bases match TRBD1. CDR3 length equals 15 residues. Trimming at V came to 2 bases and at J to 0 bases, leaving 1 base not matched to a gene. Germline V gene data show CDR1 as SGHRS and CDR2 as YFSETQ. Here the CDR3 DNA reads TGCGCCAGCAGCTTAACAGGGGGCTCTGGAAACACCATATATTTT. Amino acids: CASSLTGGSGNTIYF. The full variable domain, its missing parts supplied by reference TRBV5-1 and TRBJ1-3, is KAGVTQTPRYLIKTRGQQVTLSCSPISGHRSVSWYQQTPGQGLQFLFEYFSETQRNKGNFPGRFSGRQFSNSRSEMNVSTLELGDSALYLCASSLTGGSGNTIYFGEGSWLTVV.

In its sample, this clone was seen once. This sequence joins TRBV5-6 and TRBJ2-3; D might be TRBD1 (6 bases). The V gene's germline CDR1 is SGHDT and CDR2 YYEEEE. The CDR3 runs 15 residues. V gave up 1 base and J gave up 1 base, with 10 bases separating them. The CDR3 region is CASSLYRTGTDTQYF. The CDR3 DNA reads as TGTGCCAGCAGCTTGTACCGGACAGGCACAGATACGCAGTATTTT.

For the CDR3, the DNA is TGTGCCAGCACGCCCTTCAGGCGGGGGGGCCTTGGGAATGAGCAGTTCTTC. Amino acid sequence: CASTPFRRGGLGNEQFF. The genes are TRBV27 and TRBJ2-1; 9 bases are shared with TRBD2. The CDR3 covers 17 residues. Germline V lookup: CDR1 MNHEY, CDR2 SMNVEV (reference sequence). After removal of 7 bases from V and 7 bases from J, the junction contained 17 bases not matched to a gene.

This clone was counted only a few times. This chain links TRBV7-2 with TRBJ1-4; TRBD1 aligns across 8 bases. With V trimmed by 2 bases and J by 7 bases, 6 bases remained unmatched. CDR3 length: 15 residues. CDR1 is SGHTA, CDR2 FQGNSA, per germline. CDR3 residues: CASSLLRTGREKLFF. Here the CDR3 DNA reads TGTGCCAGCAGCTTACTCCGGACAGGGCGTGAAAAACTGTTTTTT.

The chain has TRBV21-1 and TRBJ1-2; the D call in the table, TRBD1, was not verified against the DNA. TRBV21-1 is classified as a pseudogene. The CDR3 runs 14 residues. CDR3 in DNA: TGTGCCAGCAGCAAAGAACGGCAGGGGTATGGCTACACCTTC. Translating gives CASSKERQGYGYTF.

The chain is built from TRBV5-1 and TRBJ2-5, with 15 bases identical to TRBD2. The germline CDR1 and CDR2 sequences are SGHRS and YFSETQ. This CDR3 is built from 17 residues. With 0 bases clipped from V and 5 bases from J, the junction kept 5 bases outside the gene matches. CDR3 DNA: TGCGCCAGCAGCTTGGAAGGGACTAGCGGGGGGTACGAGACCCAGTACTTC. This encodes CASSLEGTSGGYETQYF. Variable domain in full (rest from reference TRBV5-1 and TRBJ2-5): KAGVTQTPRYLIKTRGQQVTLSCSPISGHRSVSWYQQTPGQGLQFLFEYFSETQRNKGNFPGRFSGRQFSNSRSEMNVSTLELGDSALYLCASSLEGTSGGYETQYFGPGTRLLVL.

The J gene is TRBJ2-3, the V gene TRBV7-8, with 7 bases identical to TRBD2. Germline CDR1 SGHVS, CDR2 FQNEAQ. V lost 5 bases and J lost 4; bases outside the gene matches: 12. There are 16 residues in the CDR3. CDR3 nucleotide sequence: TGTGCCAGCAGCCCCCTAACGGGGGGTTCTCCAGATACGCAGTATTTT. This sequence encodes CASSPLTGGSPDTQYF.

This clone is a singleton in its sample. The chain carries TRBV5-6 and TRBJ1-4, with TRBD1 identical over 9 bases. Per germline, CDR1 SGHDT and CDR2 YYEEEE. The CDR3 totals 16 residues. V gave up 4 bases and J gave up 8 bases; unmatched junction bases: 12. The CDR3 sequence is CASSPDRTGVPEKLFF. The CDR3 DNA reads as TGTGCCAGCAGCCCGGACAGGACAGGGGTTCCCGAAAAACTGTTTTTT.

This chain connects TRBV7-9 to TRBJ2-5; 8 bases align to TRBD2. Germline loops: CDR1 SEHNR, CDR2 FQNEAQ (reference sequence). The length of the CDR3 is 15 residues. V lost 4 bases to trimming and J lost 5 bases; unmatched junction nucleotides: 9. The CDR3 here is CASSSRGTSVETQYF. The CDR3 DNA follows: TGTGCCAGCAGCTCGAGGGGGACTAGTGTTGAGACCCAGTACTTC.

The CDR3: CASSYDRGTYNSPLHF. The DNA of the CDR3 is TGTGCCAGCAGTTATGACAGGGGTACTTATAATTCACCCCTCCACTTT. The chain uses TRBV7-2 and TRBJ1-6, with 8 bases fitting TRBD1. Germline V lookup: CDR1 SGHTA, CDR2 FQGNSA. J gave up 4 bases and V 6 bases, and 8 bases lay outside the gene matches. The CDR3 covers 16 residues.

The chain carries TRBV7-8 and TRBJ2-5, with a weak D call TRBD2 (6 bases). Germline-derived CDR1 and CDR2 are SGHVS and FQNEAQ. The CDR3 covers 14 residues. The V gene lost 5 bases and the J gene lost 4 bases, with 14 bases spanning the gap. The CDR3 nucleotides are TGTGCCAGCAGCCCCCTTCCCGGGGGAGAGACCCAGTACTTC. This encodes CASSPLPGGETQYF.

The rearrangement links TRBV5-1 to TRBJ2-3, with 7 bases fitting TRBD2. The length of the CDR3 is 16 residues. Germline loops: CDR1 SGHRS, CDR2 YFSETQ. V lost 1 base, J lost 5 bases, and 10 bases stayed unmatched. The CDR3 loop reads CASSLLGGGALDTQYF. CDR3 coding DNA: TGCGCCAGCAGCTTGCTAGGCGGGGGAGCCCTAGATACGCAGTATTTT.

The V gene is TRBV10-3, the J gene TRBJ1-1, with 8 bases identical to TRBD1. The CDR3 has 13 amino acids. Looked up from germline, CDR1 is ENHRY and CDR2 is SYGVKD. The V gene end was trimmed by 8 bases and the J gene end by 2 bases; junction bases not matched to a gene: 4. Here the CDR3 reads CAIGGQANTEAFF. CDR3 DNA sequence: TGTGCCATCGGGGGACAGGCCAACACTGAAGCTTTCTTT.

A word on this clone: Being one base from a much bigger clone, this may be a read error. The V and J genes are TRBV5-1 and TRBJ1-1; D unclear. CDR1 and CDR2 (germline): SGHRS, YFSETQ. The CDR3 sequence is 13 residues long. V lost 0 bases, J lost 1 base, and 4 bases lay in between. The CDR3 sequence is CASSLDRNTEAFF. In DNA, the CDR3 is TGCGCCAGCAGCTTGGACAGGAACACTGAAGCTTTCTTT.

This clone came up a few times. CDR3 sequence: CASGGQAASSYEQYF. The CDR3 nucleotides are TGTGCCAGTGGAGGACAGGCTGCTAGCTCCTACGAGCAGTACTTC. This chain joins TRBV19 and TRBJ2-5, with 7 bases aligning to TRBD1. The J call may be wrong; the DNA end is better matched by TRBJ2-7. This CDR3 is 15 amino acids long. Germline V CDR1 and CDR2: LNHDA, SQIVND (reference sequence).

With respect to this clone: Other DNA sequences within the sample encode an identical CDR3. The chain combines TRBV6-5 with TRBJ1-5; D is unclear. CDR3 length: 13 amino acids. The V gene's germline CDR1 is MNHEY and CDR2 SVGAGI. With 2 bases removed from V and 5 bases from J, the gap between germline ends came to 7 bases. The CDR3 sequence: CASSYGRDQPQHF. As DNA, the CDR3 is TGTGCCAGCAGTTACGGGAGAGATCAGCCCCAGCATTTT.

The rearrangement uses TRBV23-1 and TRBJ2-7; D is possibly TRBD1 (5 bases). TRBV23-1 is an open reading frame whose function is uncertain. The V end was cut by 0 bases, the J end by 3 bases, with 15 bases between. This CDR3 spans 16 amino acids. The CDR3 coding sequence is TGCGCCAGCAGTCAATCAAGGGTGGGGCCGGACTACGAGCAGTACTTC. Translating it yields CASSQSRVGPDYEQYF.

Concerning this clone itself: The DNA is omitted, as the CDR3 cannot be located on it reliably, and the CDR3 follows TCRdb's listing. V is TRBV6-1 and J is TRBJ2-6; the D call in the table, TRBD2, was not verified against the DNA. CDR1 and CDR2 (germline): MNHNS, SASEGT. 16 amino acids form the CDR3, both terminal residues included. This chain's CDR3 is CASSDFRGAGANVLTF.

On this clone itself: This CDR3 is also generated by other DNA sequences in the sample. The chain uses TRBV30 and TRBJ2-7; no clear D gene. Trimming took 0 bases from V and 2 from J, leaving 8 bases between them. The CDR3 spans 13 residues. Per the germline V gene, CDR1 is GTSNPN and CDR2 is SVGIG (reference sequence). As DNA, the CDR3 is TGTGCCTGGAGTGTACCTTCTACCTACGAGCAGTACTTC. It is translated as CAWSVPSTYEQYF.

This clone was observed a single time. The chain recombines TRBV4-3 with TRBJ2-7; D unclear. Germline-derived CDR1 and CDR2 are LGHNA and YSLEER. The CDR3 is 15 amino acids. V lost 0 bases to trimming and J lost 0 bases, with 9 bases between them. Here the CDR3 DNA reads TGCGCCAGCAGCCAAGATGGCGGCAGCTCCTACGAGCAGTACTTC. Residues: CASSQDGGSSYEQYF.

The rearrangement links TRBV2 to TRBJ1-2, with TRBD1 identical over 9 bases. The CDR3 runs 13 residues. Germline-derived CDR1 and CDR2 are SNHLY and FYNNEI. The J segment lost 9 bases and the V segment lost 3 bases, leaving 5 bases of the junction unmatched. CDR3 coding DNA: TGTGCCAGCAGTGATGGGACAGGGAACAGCTACACCTTC. Its protein product is CASSDGTGNSYTF.